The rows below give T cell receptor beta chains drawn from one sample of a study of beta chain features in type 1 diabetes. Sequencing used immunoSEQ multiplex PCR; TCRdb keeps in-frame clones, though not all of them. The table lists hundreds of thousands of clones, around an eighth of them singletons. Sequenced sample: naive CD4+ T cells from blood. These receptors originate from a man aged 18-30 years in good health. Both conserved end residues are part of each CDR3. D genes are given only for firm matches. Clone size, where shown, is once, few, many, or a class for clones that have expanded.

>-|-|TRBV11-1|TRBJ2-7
TGTGCCAGCAGCTTAGCGGGAGGCGAGCAGTACTTC
CASSLAGGEQYF
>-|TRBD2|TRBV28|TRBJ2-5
TGTGCCAGCAGCTATAGCGGGTCCGGGCGGGAGACCCAGTACTTC
CASSYSGSGRETQYF
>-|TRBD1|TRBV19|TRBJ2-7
TGTGCCAGTAGGCCGGGACAGGGACCTCACGAGCAGTACTTC
CASRPGQGPHEQYF
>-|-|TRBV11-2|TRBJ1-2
TGTGCCAGCAGACGTTTGGGGGCATACTATGGCTACACCTTC
CASRRLGAYYGYTF
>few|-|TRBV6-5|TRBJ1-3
TGTGCCAGCAGTTACTCGCGGAGCTACTCTGGAAACACCATATATTTT
CASSYSRSYSGNTIYF
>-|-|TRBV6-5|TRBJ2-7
TGTGCCAGCACCCGACTGAACTCCTACGAGCAGTACTTC
CASTRLNSYEQYF
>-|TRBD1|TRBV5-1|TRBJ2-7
TGCGCCAGCAGCTGGGGGACAGGGGGGAACGAGCAGTACTTC
CASSWGTGGNEQYF
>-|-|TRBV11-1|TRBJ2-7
TGTGCCAGCAGCTTAGCTGGCGGGTGGAGCTACGAGCAGTACTTC
CASSLAGGWSYEQYF
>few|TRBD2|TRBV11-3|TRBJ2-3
TGTGCCTTGAAGCCCACCCTAGCGGGAGCGTCAGATACGCAGTATTTT
CALKPTLAGASDTQYF
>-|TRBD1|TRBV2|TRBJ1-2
TGTGCCAGCACCCTACAGGGGCGGGGCTATGGCTACACCTTC
CASTLQGRGYGYTF
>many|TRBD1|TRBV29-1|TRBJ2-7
TGCAGCGTCGGGGGACAGGTCTCCTACGAGCAGTACTTC
CSVGGQVSYEQYF
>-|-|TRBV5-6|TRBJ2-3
TGTGCCAGCAGCCCGGGGAGCACAGATACGCAGTATTTT
CASSPGSTDTQYF
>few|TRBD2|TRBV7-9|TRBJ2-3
TGTGCCAGCAGCCGAGACCTTAGCGGGAGCTCCACAGATACGCAGTATTTT
CASSRDLSGSSTDTQYF
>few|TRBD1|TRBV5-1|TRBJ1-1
TGCGCCAGCAGCTCCGGACAGGTGAACACTGAAGCTTTCTTT
CASSSGQVNTEAFF
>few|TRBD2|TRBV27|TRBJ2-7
TGTGCCAGCAGTTTACGACGCGGGAGTACCCACGAGCAGTACTTC
CASSLRRGSTHEQYF
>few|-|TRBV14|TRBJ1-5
TGTGCCAGCAGCCCACAGGGTAATCAGCCCCAGCATTTT
CASSPQGNQPQHF
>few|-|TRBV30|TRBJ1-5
TGTGCCTGGGGACAGAGCAGCAATCAGCCCCAGCATTTT
CAWGQSSNQPQHF
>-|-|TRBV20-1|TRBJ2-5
TGCAGTGCTACGGTGGAGACCCAGTACTTC
CSATVETQYF
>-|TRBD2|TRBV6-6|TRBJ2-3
TGTGCCAGCAGTTACAGTCTAGGGAGGGGAGATACGCAGTATTTT
CASSYSLGRGDTQYF
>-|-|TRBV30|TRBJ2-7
TGTGCCTGGAGTAGAGACACCTACGAGCAGTACTTC
CAWSRDTYEQYF
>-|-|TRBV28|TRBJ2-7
TGTGCCAGCACCAAGGGAGGCAGTCGGAGGTACGAGCAGTACTTC
CASTKGGSRRYEQYF
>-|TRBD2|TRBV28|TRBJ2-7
TGTGCCAGCAGCCTAGCGGGAGTTTATCCCTACGAGCAGTACTTC
CASSLAGVYPYEQYF
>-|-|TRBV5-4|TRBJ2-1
TGTGCCAGCAGCTTGGGTGCGTCCTACAATGAGCAGTTCTTC
CASSLGASYNEQFF
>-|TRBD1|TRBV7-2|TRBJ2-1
TGTGCCAGCAGCTGGGGGGGGACAGGGGGATACAATGAGCAGTTCTTC
CASSWGGTGGYNEQFF
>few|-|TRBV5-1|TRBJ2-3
TGCGCCAGCAGCTCTTTATCGGGGGATACGCAGTATTTT
CASSSLSGDTQYF
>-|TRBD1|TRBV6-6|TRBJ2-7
TGTGCCAGCAGTAGGGACAGGGGCTACGAGCAGTACTTC
CASSRDRGYEQYF
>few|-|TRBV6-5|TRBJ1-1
TGTGCCAGCAGTTACTCGAGGGGGGGGACTGAAGCTTTCTTT
CASSYSRGGTEAFF
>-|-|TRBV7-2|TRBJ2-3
TGTGCCAGCAGCTTAGTCCGGGTAGATACAGATACGCAGTATTTT
CASSLVRVDTDTQYF
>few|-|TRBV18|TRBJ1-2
TGTGCCAGCTCACCCGGCAGGGAATATGGCTACACCTTC
CASSPGREYGYTF
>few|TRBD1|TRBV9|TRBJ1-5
TGTGCCAGCAGCGTACAGGGGGCGAAGAATCAGCCCCAGCATTTT
CASSVQGAKNQPQHF
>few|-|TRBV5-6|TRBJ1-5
TGTGCCAGCAGCTTGGGGGCAGAGCCCCCGGATCAGCCCCAGCATTTT
CASSLGAEPPDQPQHF
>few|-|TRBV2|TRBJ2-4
TGTGCCAGCAGTGGGGTCGGGATCGAGGGTCAGTACTTC
CASSGVGIEGQYF
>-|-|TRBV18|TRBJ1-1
TGTGCCAGCTCACCCCTAGGGCAGGGGAACACTGAAGCTTTCTTT
CASSPLGQGNTEAFF
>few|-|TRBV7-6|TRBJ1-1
TGTGCCAGCAGCTTAAGTGGCCCTCAGAACACTGAAGCTTTCTTT
CASSLSGPQNTEAFF
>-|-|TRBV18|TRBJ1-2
TGTGCCAGCTCACCACCGGGGGGGGCGAGATATGGCTACACCTTC
CASSPPGGARYGYTF
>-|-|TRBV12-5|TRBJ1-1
TGTGCTAGTGGTTACTCGCCTCAGGTTACTGAAGCTTTCTTT
CASGYSPQVTEAFF
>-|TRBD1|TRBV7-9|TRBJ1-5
TGTGCCAGCAGCAGGACAGGGGGTAGCAATCAGCCCCAGCATTTT
CASSRTGGSNQPQHF
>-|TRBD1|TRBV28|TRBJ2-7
TGTGCCAGCAGTTTTAGTTCCGGACAGGGGGCTTACGAGCAGTACTTC
CASSFSSGQGAYEQYF
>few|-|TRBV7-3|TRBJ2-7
TGTGCCAGCAGTCCGGGACTCCGTTTCGAGCAGTACTTC
CASSPGLRFEQYF
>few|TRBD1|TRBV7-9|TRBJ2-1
TGTGCCAGCAGCTTGGGACAGGGGTTGGGTGAGCAGTTCTTC
CASSLGQGLGEQFF
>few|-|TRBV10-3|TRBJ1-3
TGTGCCATCAGTGATCCACTTGACAGGCGACACTCTGGAAACACCATATATTTT
CAISDPLDRRHSGNTIYF
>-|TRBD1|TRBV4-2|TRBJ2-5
TGTGCCAGCAGCCAAGATATAACAGGGGGAAGGGTATACCAAGAGACCCAGTACTTC
CASSQDITGGRVYQETQYF
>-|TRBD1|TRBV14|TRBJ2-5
TGTGCCAGCAGCCAACGGACAGGGGCCCGGGAGACCCAGTACTTC
CASSQRTGARETQYF
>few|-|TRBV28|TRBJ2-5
TGTGCCAGCACCCCGGACAGCCCCCGGGAGACCCAGTACTTC
CASTPDSPRETQYF
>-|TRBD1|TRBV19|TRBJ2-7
TGTGCCAGTAGTACACGGACAGGATACATCCACGAGCAGTACTTC
CASSTRTGYIHEQYF
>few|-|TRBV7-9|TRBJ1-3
TGTGCCAGCAGCCCGGACCAGGGTGTCGGAAACACCATATATTTT
CASSPDQGVGNTIYF
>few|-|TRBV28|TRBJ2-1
TGTGCCAGCCGAAGATTTGGGCTGTTGGCCTACAATGAGCAGTTCTTC
CASRRFGLLAYNEQFF
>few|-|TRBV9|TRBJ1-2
TGTGCCAGCAGCGGACAGTCCAACTATGGCTACACCTTC
CASSGQSNYGYTF
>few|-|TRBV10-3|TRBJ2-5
TGTGCCATCAGTGCGGAAACAGGGACCCGCCAAGAGACCCAGTACTTC
CAISAETGTRQETQYF
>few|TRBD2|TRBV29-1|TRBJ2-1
TGCAGCGTTGAACGGACTAGCGGGACCGAGCAGTTCTTC
CSVERTSGTEQFF
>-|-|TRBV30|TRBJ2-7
TGTGCCTGGAGTGTTGCAGTGAGGGTCAGCTCCTACGAGCAGTACTTC
CAWSVAVRVSSYEQYF
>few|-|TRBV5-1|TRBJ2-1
TGCGCCAGCAGCTTTAGGGGCAGGGGTGAGCAGTTCTTC
CASSFRGRGEQFF
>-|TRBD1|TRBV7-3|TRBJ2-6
TGTGCCAGCAGTCGACAGGGTTCTGGGGCCAACGTCCTGACTTTC
CASSRQGSGANVLTF